Given below is one TCR beta chain in context. This clonotype counts as large (0.1 to 1%). The antigen it binds to is not known. Base qualities were left out, and no much larger clone turns up one base away. The entry originates in a study of T-cell memory formation after mild COVID-19 (dated by TCRdb to the early 2020s). Regarding the study in general: TCR sequence clusters from the two donors were found to be largely donor specific. In two donors, T-cell clones that expanded and contracted after mild COVID-19 were tracked by sequencing TCRalpha and TCRbeta repertoires over time. The cohort comprised two young, previously healthy adult volunteers, one female and one male.

PBMCs were isolated by Ficoll-Paque density gradient centrifugation. The listed sequencing device is Illumina NovaSeq 6000. TCRalpha and TCRbeta cDNA libraries were constructed by 5'RACE with constant-segment primers, with sample barcodes and unique molecular identifiers being introduced. RNA was extracted from every sample with Trizol reagent. Amplification of the libraries took two PCR steps, and the second step added a second sample barcode plus Illumina TruSeq adapters. Libraries were sequenced on an Illumina NovaSeq with 2 x 150 bp paired-end reads. The study's own analysis went as follows. The reads were demultiplexed and collapsed into UMI-guided consensus sequences using migec v1.2.7. With mixcr v2.1.11, UMI consensuses were aligned to TRA and TRB V and J templates and assembled into clonotypes. A clonotype was counted as expanded or contracted only when both edgeR and NoisET called the clonotype significant, with the noise models trained on biological replicates. For edgeR calls, the thresholds were a false discovery rate-adjusted p below 0.01 and a log2 fold-change of 1. PCA with hierarchical clustering of max-normalized trajectories of the 1000 most abundant clonotypes was used as exploratory dynamics analysis. Each responding clone was given a CD4 or CD8 phenotype based on the CD4+ and CD8+ repertoires, which had been sequenced separately. The public reads were reanalyzed by TCRdb: fastp trimming at Q25, MiXCR alignment, in-frame beta chains only. CDR3 protein sequences are deduplicated, and each keeps its most common genes and DNA. The V and J calls shown here were made by TCRdb, not taken from the authors' results. The sample contains about 88,000 distinct CDR3 sequences, approximately 23% of them found a single time. The ten largest clones represent approximately 45% of the sample.

The junction carries 10 bases between V and J, which are trimmed by 3 bases and 2 bases respectively. The CDR3 measures 15 amino acids from cysteine to phenylalanine. The only DNA kept is the CDR3, 45 bases in frame from the first base. Via the germline V gene, CDR1 is SGHTA and CDR2 FQGNSA. Overall results and qualifications from the work: The study included only a couple of mild cases, and larger cohorts that include severe cases with pre-infection samples were judged to be necessary. The second-wave clones that peaked on day 37 were not confirmed to be SARS-CoV-2 specific. Contracting CD4+ clones were located mainly in the CM and EM memory subsets, whereas CD8+ clones were found to be enriched in EMRA. Some responding clones were detected in pre-infection memory, suggesting pre-existing cross-reactive memory T cells joined the SARS-CoV-2 response. Clones contracting from day 15 to 85 had balanced CD4/CD8 phenotypes, while a second wave expanding from day 15 to 37 was biased towards CD4+.

The V and J segments used are TRBV7-2 and TRBJ2-2; too little of a D gene remains to name it. The receptor comes from a man aged 18 to 35 who had mild COVID-19 (a few samples of this study predate the infection). The sample titles of this study are shuffled in the database, so cell type and time point are left out; the donor was told from shared clones. Sequenced material: PBMCs or a T cell subset sorted from them (not recorded which). The CDR3 region has the sequence CASSFIQVNTGELFF. In nucleotide form, the sequence is TGTGCCAGCAGCTTTATCCAGGTCAACACCGGGGAGCTGTTTTTT.